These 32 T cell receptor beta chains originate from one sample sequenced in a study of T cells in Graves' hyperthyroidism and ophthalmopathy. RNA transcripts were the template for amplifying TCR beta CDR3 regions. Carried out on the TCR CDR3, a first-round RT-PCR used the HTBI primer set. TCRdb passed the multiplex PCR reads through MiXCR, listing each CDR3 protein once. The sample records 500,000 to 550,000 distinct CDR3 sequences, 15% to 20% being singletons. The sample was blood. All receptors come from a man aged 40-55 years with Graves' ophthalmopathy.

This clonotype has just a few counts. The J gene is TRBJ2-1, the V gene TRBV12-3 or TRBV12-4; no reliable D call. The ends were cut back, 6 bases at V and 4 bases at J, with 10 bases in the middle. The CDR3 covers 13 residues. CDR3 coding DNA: TGTGCCAGCAGCCCGGCGAGATACAATGAGCAGTTCTTC. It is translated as CASSPARYNEQFF.

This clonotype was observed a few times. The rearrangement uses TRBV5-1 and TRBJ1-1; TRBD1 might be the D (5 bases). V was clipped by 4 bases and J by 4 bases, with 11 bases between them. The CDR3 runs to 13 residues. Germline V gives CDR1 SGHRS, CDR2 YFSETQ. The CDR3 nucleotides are TGCGCCAGCAGCGGGGCCCGGGGCACTGAAGCTTTCTTT. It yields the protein CASSGARGTEAFF.

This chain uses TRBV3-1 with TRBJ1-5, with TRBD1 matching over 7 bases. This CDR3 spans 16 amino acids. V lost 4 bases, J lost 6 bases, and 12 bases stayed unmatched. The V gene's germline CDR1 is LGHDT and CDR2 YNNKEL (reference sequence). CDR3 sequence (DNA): TGTGCCAGCAGCCGCGGCCCAGGGGGAGAGGGTCAGCCCCAGCATTTT. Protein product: CASSRGPGGEGQPQHF. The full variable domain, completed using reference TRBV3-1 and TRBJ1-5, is DTAVSQTPKYLVTQMGNDKSIKCEQNLGHDTMYWYKQDSKKFLKIMFSYNNKELIINETVPNRFSPKSPDKAHLNLHINSLELGDSAVYFCASSRGPGGEGQPQHFGDGTRLSIL.

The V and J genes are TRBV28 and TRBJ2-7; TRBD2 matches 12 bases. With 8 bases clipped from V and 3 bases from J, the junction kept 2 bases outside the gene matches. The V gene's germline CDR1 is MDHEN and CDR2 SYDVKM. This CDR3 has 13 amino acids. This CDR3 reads CASSSGRGYEQYF. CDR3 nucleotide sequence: TGTGCCAGCTCTAGCGGGAGGGGCTACGAGCAGTACTTC.

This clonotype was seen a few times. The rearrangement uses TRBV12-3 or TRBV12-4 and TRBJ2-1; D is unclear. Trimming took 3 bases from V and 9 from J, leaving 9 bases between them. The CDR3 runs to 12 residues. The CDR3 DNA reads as TGTGCCAGCAGTTTGGGGTTCAGTGAGCAGTTCTTC. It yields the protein CASSLGFSEQFF.

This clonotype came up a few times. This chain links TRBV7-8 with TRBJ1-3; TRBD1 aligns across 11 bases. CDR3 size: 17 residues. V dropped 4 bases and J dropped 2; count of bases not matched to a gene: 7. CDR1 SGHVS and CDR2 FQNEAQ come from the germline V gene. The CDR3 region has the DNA TGTGCCAGCAGCTCCTGGACAGGGGGCTCGGCTGGAAACACCATATATTTT. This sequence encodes CASSSWTGGSAGNTIYF.

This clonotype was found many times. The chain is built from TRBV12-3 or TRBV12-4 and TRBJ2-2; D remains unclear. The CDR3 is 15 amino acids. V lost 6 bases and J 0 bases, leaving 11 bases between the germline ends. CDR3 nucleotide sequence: TGTGCCAGCAGGATCGGACCTGCGAACACCGGGGAGCTGTTTTTT. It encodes CASRIGPANTGELFF.

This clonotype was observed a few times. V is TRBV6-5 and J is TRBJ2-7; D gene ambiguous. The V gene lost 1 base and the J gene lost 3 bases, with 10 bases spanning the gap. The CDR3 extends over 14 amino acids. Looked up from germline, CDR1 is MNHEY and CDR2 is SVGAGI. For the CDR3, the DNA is TGTGCCAGCAGTTACTTGAGCAGCTACTACGAGCAGTACTTC. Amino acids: CASSYLSSYYEQYF.

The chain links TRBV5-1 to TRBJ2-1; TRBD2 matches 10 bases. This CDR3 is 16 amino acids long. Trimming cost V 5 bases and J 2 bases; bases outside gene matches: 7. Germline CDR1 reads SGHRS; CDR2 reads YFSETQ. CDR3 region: CASRYTSGMTYNEQFF. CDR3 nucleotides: TGCGCCAGCAGGTATACTAGCGGGATGACCTACAATGAGCAGTTCTTC.

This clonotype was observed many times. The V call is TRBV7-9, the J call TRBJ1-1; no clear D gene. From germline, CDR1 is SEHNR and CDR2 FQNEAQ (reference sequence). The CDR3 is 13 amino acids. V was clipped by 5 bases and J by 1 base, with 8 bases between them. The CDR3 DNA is TGTGCCAGCAGCGCAGACAAGAACACTGAAGCTTTCTTT. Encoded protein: CASSADKNTEAFF.

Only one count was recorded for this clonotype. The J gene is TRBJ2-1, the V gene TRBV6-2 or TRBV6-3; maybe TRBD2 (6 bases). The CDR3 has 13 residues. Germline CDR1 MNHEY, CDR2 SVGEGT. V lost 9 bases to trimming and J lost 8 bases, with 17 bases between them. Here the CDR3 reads CASRRDWGDEQFF. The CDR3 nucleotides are TGTGCCAGTCGCCGGGACTGGGGCGATGAGCAGTTCTTC.

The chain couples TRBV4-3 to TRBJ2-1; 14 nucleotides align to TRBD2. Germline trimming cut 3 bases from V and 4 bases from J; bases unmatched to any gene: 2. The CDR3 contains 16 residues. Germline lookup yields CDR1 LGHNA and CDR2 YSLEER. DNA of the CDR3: TGCGCCAGCAGCCAGGGACTAGCGGGAGAGTACAATGAGCAGTTCTTC. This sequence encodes CASSQGLAGEYNEQFF.

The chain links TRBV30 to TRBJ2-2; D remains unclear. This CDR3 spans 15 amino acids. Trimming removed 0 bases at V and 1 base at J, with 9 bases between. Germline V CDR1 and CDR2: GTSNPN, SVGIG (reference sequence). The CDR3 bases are TGTGCCTGGAGTGTAGTTTGGAGGAACACCGGGGAGCTGTTTTTT. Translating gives CAWSVVWRNTGELFF.

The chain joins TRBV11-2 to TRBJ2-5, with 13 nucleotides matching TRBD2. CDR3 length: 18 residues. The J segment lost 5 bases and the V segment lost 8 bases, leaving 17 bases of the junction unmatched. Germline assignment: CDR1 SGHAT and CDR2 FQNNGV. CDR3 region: CASGYPPTGTSGAETQYF. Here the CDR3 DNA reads TGTGCCAGCGGATACCCCCCTACCGGGACTAGCGGGGCTGAGACCCAGTACTTC.

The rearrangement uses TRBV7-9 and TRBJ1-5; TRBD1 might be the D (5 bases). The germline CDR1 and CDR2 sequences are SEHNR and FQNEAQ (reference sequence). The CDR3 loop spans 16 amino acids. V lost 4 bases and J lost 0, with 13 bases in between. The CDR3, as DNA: TGTGCCAGCAGCTCAGTCCGGGACGGTAGCAATCAGCCCCAGCATTTT. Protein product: CASSSVRDGSNQPQHF.

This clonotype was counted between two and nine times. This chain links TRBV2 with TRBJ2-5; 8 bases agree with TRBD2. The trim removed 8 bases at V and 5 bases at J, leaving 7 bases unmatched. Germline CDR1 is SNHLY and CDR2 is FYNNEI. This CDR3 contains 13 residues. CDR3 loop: CASLTVAGETQYF. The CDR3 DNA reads TGTGCCAGCCTAACGGTAGCGGGGGAGACCCAGTACTTC.

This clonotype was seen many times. CDR3 region: CSQSGLGTDTQYF. DNA for the CDR3: TGCAGCCAATCCGGGTTAGGCACAGATACGCAGTATTTT. The chain uses TRBV20-1 and TRBJ2-3, with unresolved D. Germline V gene sequence: CDR1 DFQATT, CDR2 SNEGSKA (reference sequence). CDR3 size: 13 residues.

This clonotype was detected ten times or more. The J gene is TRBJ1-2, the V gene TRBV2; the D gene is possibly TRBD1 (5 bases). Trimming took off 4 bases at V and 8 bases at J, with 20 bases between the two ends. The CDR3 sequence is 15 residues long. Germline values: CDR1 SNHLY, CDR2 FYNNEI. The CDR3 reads CASSGAGMSLSGYTF. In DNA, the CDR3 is TGTGCCAGCAGTGGGGCAGGGATGTCATTGAGCGGCTACACCTTC.

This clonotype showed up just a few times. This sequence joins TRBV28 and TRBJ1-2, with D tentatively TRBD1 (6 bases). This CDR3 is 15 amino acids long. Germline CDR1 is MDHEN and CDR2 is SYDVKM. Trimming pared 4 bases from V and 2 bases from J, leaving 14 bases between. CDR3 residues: CASSSPAGANYGYTF. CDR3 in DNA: TGTGCCAGCAGTTCCCCAGCGGGGGCCAACTATGGCTACACCTTC.

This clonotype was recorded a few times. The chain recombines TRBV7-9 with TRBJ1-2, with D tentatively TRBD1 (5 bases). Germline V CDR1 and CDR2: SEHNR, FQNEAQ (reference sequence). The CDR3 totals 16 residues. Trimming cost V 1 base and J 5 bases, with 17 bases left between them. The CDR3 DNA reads TGTGCCAGCAGCTTAGGGGGACGGACGGCCCTTTATGGCTACACCTTC. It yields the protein CASSLGGRTALYGYTF. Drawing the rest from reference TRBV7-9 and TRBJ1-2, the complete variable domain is DTGVSQNPRHKITKRGQNVTFRCDPISEHNRLYWYRQTLGQGPEFLTYFQNEAQLEKSRLLSDRFSAERPKGSFSTLEIQRTEQGDSAMYLCASSLGGRTALYGYTFGSGTRLTVV.

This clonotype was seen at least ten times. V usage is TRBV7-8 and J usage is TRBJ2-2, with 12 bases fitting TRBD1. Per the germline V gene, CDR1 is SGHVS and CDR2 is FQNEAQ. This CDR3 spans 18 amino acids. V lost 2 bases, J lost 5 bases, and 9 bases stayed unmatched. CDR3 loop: CASSLPGTGGQRTGELFF. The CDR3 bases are TGTGCCAGCAGCTTACCCGGGACAGGGGGCCAAAGGACCGGGGAGCTGTTTTTT.

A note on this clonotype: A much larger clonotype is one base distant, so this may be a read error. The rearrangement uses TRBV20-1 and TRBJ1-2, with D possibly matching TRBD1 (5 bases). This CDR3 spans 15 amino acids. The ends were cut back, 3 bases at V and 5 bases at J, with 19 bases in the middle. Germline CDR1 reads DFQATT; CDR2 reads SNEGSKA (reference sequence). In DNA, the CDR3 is TGCAGTGCTAGTGGTAGCCAGGGCAGAGGATATGGCTACACCTTC. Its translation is CSASGSQGRGYGYTF.

The CDR3 protein is CASSAKGLAGVNTGELFF. CDR3 in DNA: TGTGCCAGCAGTGCTAAGGGACTAGCGGGAGTTAACACCGGGGAGCTGTTTTTT. This chain links TRBV2 with TRBJ2-2, with 14 bases identical to TRBD2. J lost 2 bases, V lost 4 bases, and 6 bases had no gene match. This CDR3 is 18 amino acids long. The germline V gene has CDR1 SNHLY and CDR2 FYNNEI. The whole variable domain, filled in from reference TRBV2 and TRBJ2-2, reads EPEVTQTPSHQVTQMGQEVILRCVPISNHLYFYWYRQILGQKVEFLVSFYNNEISEKSEIFDDQFSVERPDGSNFTLKIRSTKLEDSAMYFCASSAKGLAGVNTGELFFGEGSRLTVL.

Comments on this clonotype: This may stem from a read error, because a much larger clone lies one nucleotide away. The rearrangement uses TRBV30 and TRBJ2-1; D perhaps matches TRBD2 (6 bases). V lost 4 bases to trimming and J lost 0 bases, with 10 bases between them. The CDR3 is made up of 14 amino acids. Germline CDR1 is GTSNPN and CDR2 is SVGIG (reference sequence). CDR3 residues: CAWTWDFSYNEQFF. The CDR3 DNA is TGTGCCTGGACTTGGGACTTCTCCTACAATGAGCAGTTCTTC.

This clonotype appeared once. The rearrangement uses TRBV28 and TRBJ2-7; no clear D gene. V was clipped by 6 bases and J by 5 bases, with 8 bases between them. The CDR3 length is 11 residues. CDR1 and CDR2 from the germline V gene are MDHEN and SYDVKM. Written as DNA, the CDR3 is TGTGCCAGCAGCCCCCACCACGAGCAGTACTTC. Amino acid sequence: CASSPHHEQYF.

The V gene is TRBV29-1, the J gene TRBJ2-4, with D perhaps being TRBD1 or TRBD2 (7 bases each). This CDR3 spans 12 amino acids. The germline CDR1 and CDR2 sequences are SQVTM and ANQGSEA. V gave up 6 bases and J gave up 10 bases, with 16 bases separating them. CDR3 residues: CSVARGGGIQYF. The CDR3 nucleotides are TGCAGCGTAGCCAGGGGGGGGGGTATTCAGTACTTC.

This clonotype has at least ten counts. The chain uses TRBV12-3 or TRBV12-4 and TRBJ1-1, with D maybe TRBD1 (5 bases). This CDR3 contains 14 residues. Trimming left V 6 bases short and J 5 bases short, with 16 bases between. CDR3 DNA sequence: TGTGCCAGCAGATCCCGGACACGAAGAACTGAAGCTTTCTTT. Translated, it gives CASRSRTRRTEAFF.

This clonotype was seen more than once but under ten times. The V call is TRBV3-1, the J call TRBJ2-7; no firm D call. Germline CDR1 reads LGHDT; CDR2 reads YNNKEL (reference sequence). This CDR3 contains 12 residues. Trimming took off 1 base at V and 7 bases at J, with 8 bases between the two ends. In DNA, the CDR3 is TGTGCCAGCAGCCAAGCAAGGCAGGAGCAGTACTTC. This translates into CASSQARQEQYF.

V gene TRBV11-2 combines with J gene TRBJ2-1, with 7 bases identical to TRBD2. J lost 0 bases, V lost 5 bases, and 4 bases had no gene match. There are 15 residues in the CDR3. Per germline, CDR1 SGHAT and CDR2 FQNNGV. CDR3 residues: CASSNRGSSYNEQFF. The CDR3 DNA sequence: TGTGCCAGCAGCAACCGCGGGAGCTCCTACAATGAGCAGTTCTTC. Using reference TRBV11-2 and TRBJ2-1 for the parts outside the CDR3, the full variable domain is EAGVAQSPRYKIIEKRQSVAFWCNPISGHATLYWYQQILGQGPKLLIQFQNNGVVDDSQLPKDRFSAERLKGVDSTLKIQPAKLEDSAVYLCASSNRGSSYNEQFFGPGTRLTVL.

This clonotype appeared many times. The CDR3 DNA sequence: TGTGCCAGCAGTGGTGCTTGGGGGGAGACCCAGTACTTC. As protein: CASSGAWGETQYF. The V and J genes are TRBV2 and TRBJ2-5, with D perhaps assigned TRBD1 or TRBD2 (5 bases each). Germline values: CDR1 SNHLY, CDR2 FYNNEI. V dropped 4 bases and J dropped 5 bases, with 11 bases sitting between them. The CDR3 sequence is 13 residues long.

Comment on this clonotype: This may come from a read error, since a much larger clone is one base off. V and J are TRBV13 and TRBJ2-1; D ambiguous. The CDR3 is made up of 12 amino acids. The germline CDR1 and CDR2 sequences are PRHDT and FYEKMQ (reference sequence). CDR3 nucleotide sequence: TGTGCCATCAGCTTAGGGTTCAATGAGCAGTTCTTC. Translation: CAISLGFNEQFF.

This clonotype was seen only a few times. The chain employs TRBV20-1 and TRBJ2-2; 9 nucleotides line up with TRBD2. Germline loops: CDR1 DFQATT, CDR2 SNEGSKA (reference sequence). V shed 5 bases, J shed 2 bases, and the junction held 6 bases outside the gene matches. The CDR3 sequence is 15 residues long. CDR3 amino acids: CSAGGLATNTGELFF. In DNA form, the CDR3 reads TGCAGTGCTGGTGGACTAGCGACCAACACCGGGGAGCTGTTTTTT.